One sample yielded the 23 T cell receptor beta chains listed below, sequenced in a study of human thymus T cells. Clones were read by immunoSEQ multiplex PCR, and TCRdb kept only the in-frame ones, dropping some. The sample has around 44,000 clones, approximately 93% seen once. The sequenced material came from blood. The receptor source for this set is a boy in the first two years of life with a congenital heart defect but otherwise immunologically healthy.

This chain links TRBV5-1 with TRBJ1-1; D is uncertain. Germline CDR1 and CDR2: SGHRS and YFSETQ. V lost 5 bases to trimming and J lost 5 bases, with 10 bases between them. This CDR3 region has 12 residues. CDR3 DNA sequence: TGCGCCAGCAGTTATGGAAGTACTGAAGCTTTCTTT. It codes for CASSYGSTEAFF. Full variable domain (remainder filled in from reference TRBV5-1 and TRBJ1-1): KAGVTQTPRYLIKTRGQQVTLSCSPISGHRSVSWYQQTPGQGLQFLFEYFSETQRNKGNFPGRFSGRQFSNSRSEMNVSTLELGDSALYLCASSYGSTEAFFGQGTRLTVV.

DNA for the CDR3: TGTGCCAGCAGCTTAGGAAACTACCTCATCTACAATGAGCAGTTCTTC. As protein: CASSLGNYLIYNEQFF. The rearrangement joins TRBV13 to TRBJ2-1; no clear D. CDR1 is PRHDT, CDR2 FYEKMQ, per germline (reference sequence). The V and J ends lost 0 bases and 3 bases respectively, with 12 bases between them. The CDR3 totals 16 residues.

The genes are TRBV12-5 and TRBJ2-1; no reliable D call. Trimming cost V 0 bases and J 6 bases, with 9 bases left between them. The V gene's germline CDR1 is LGHNT and CDR2 FRNRAP. The CDR3 is made up of 14 amino acids. CDR3 protein: CASGLVGLTNEQFF. The CDR3 nucleotides are TGTGCTAGTGGTTTGGTAGGGTTAACCAATGAGCAGTTCTTC.

The chain combines TRBV11-2 with TRBJ2-1; D possibly uses TRBD1 or TRBD2 (5 bases each). V gave up 2 bases and J gave up 8 bases, with 28 bases separating them. The germline V gene encodes CDR1 SGHAT and CDR2 FQNNGV. CDR3 length equals 19 residues. The CDR3 DNA sequence: TGTGCCAGCAGCTTATTGCCTCATCGGGGCCAGTCCATGGGAGATGAGCAGTTCTTC. Protein: CASSLLPHRGQSMGDEQFF.

V usage is TRBV5-4 and J usage is TRBJ2-5; D remains ambiguous. CDR3 length equals 12 residues. CDR1 and CDR2 from the germline V gene are SGHNT and YYREEE (reference sequence). Trimming took off 1 base at V and 2 bases at J, with 3 bases between the two ends. This chain's CDR3 is CASSLSQETQYF. CDR3 DNA sequence: TGTGCCAGCAGCTTGAGTCAAGAGACCCAGTACTTC.

The rearrangement uses TRBV15 and TRBJ2-7; TRBD2 matches 7 bases. The CDR3 is 15 residues long. Germline CDR1 and CDR2: LNHNV and YYDKDF (reference sequence). V was clipped by 0 bases and J by 1 base; unmatched bases: 3. The CDR3 loop reads CATSREAGLSYEQYF. In DNA, the CDR3 is TGTGCCACCAGCAGAGAAGCGGGGTTGTCCTACGAGCAGTACTTC.

The rearrangement links TRBV6-5 to TRBJ1-4; 7 bases are a match to TRBD1. The CDR3 is made up of 15 amino acids. From germline, CDR1 is MNHEY and CDR2 SVGAGI. V shed 4 bases, J shed 8 bases, and the junction held 10 bases outside the gene matches. The CDR3: CASSFTDRAAEKLFF. The CDR3 DNA follows: TGTGCCAGCAGTTTCACCGACAGGGCGGCGGAAAAACTGTTTTTT.

This chain connects TRBV18 to TRBJ2-3; 10 bases are a match to TRBD2. In germline, CDR1 is KGHSH, CDR2 LQKENI. Trimming at V came to 8 bases and at J to 4 bases, leaving 6 bases not matched to a gene. There are 14 residues in the CDR3. The CDR3 DNA sequence: TGTGCCAGCCGCATAGCGGGGGGCGCAGATACGCAGTATTTT. The encoded protein is CASRIAGGADTQYF.

The rearrangement joins TRBV2 to TRBJ1-2; 8 bases map to TRBD1. Germline V CDR1 and CDR2: SNHLY, FYNNEI. The CDR3 totals 16 residues. V shed 3 bases, J shed 8 bases, and the junction held 14 bases outside the gene matches. The CDR3 DNA reads as TGTGCCAGCAGTGAGAAGCGTCCACAGGGGGAGAGGGGCTACACCTTC. Protein sequence: CASSEKRPQGERGYTF.

The rearrangement joins TRBV5-1 to TRBJ2-5; D may be TRBD2 (5 bases). This CDR3 is built from 15 residues. CDR1 SGHRS and CDR2 YFSETQ come from the germline V gene. The V gene lost 5 bases and the J gene lost 3 bases, with 17 bases spanning the gap. The CDR3 region is CASRAPSPGKETQYF. The CDR3 bases are TGCGCCAGCAGAGCCCCCTCCCCGGGGAAAGAGACCCAGTACTTC.

This rearrangement joins TRBV1 to TRBJ2-5; the DNA was not compared with TRBD1, the D call given in the table. TRBV1 is marked as a pseudogene. The CDR3 loop spans 17 amino acids. CDR3 loop: CTSSQDSEGQGKETQYF. In nucleotides, the CDR3 is TGCACCAGCAGCCAAGATTCAGAGGGACAGGGGAAGGAGACCCAGTACTTC.

This chain joins TRBV27 and TRBJ2-4, with D hard to call. The CDR3 sequence is 16 residues long. V lost 6 bases and J 0 bases, leaving 15 bases between the germline ends. Germline lookup yields CDR1 MNHEY and CDR2 SMNVEV (reference sequence). CDR3 region: CASSIQASLAKNIQYF. For the CDR3, the DNA is TGTGCCAGCAGCATCCAAGCCTCCTTAGCCAAAAACATTCAGTACTTC.

V is TRBV21-1 and J is TRBJ1-6. TRBV21-1 is assigned pseudogene status. The CDR3 sequence is 15 residues long. This chain's CDR3 is CASSKAAGGGSPLHF. The CDR3, as DNA: TGTGCCAGCAGCAAAGCGGCAGGGGGGGGGTCACCCCTCCACTTT.

V usage is TRBV4-3 and J usage is TRBJ1-2; 7 nucleotides agree with TRBD1. The CDR3 is 15 amino acids. V gave up 0 bases and J gave up 4 bases; unmatched junction bases: 5. Germline CDR1 reads LGHNA; CDR2 reads YSLEER. In nucleotides, the CDR3 is TGCGCCAGCAGCCAAGATCCCGGGACAGTCTATGGCTACACCTTC. Protein product: CASSQDPGTVYGYTF.

This chain joins TRBV6-5 and TRBJ2-3; D may be TRBD1 (5 bases). The V end lost 2 bases, the J end lost 2 bases, and 8 bases lay between the germline ends. The CDR3 runs 14 residues. Germline V CDR1 and CDR2: MNHEY, SVGAGI. Here the CDR3 DNA reads TGTGCCAGCAGTTACACAGGACACACAGATACGCAGTATTTT. Encoded protein: CASSYTGHTDTQYF.

This clone was seen only once. The chain links TRBV28 to TRBJ2-7, with D uncertain. The CDR3 loop spans 11 amino acids. Germline CDR1 reads MDHEN; CDR2 reads SYDVKM. Between the trimmed V and J ends, which lost 1 base and 4 bases, there was a span of 2 bases. DNA for the CDR3: TGTGCCAGCAGTTTATTTTACGAGCAGTACTTC. The encoded protein is CASSLFYEQYF.

This rearrangement joins TRBV14 to TRBJ2-1; 9 nucleotides agree with TRBD2. Germline CDR1 and CDR2: SGHDN and FVKESK. This CDR3 has 15 amino acids. With V trimmed by 0 bases and J by 4 bases, 1 base remained unmatched. The CDR3 nucleotides read TGTGCCAGCAGCCAAGAGCTAGCGGGGTACAATGAGCAGTTCTTC. It specifies CASSQELAGYNEQFF.

The table lists this clone with a few counts. The chain combines TRBV25-1 with TRBJ1-1; D gene uncertain. V was shortened by 5 bases and J by 4 bases, with 5 bases between the two germline ends. The CDR3 sequence is 11 residues long. CDR1 is MGHDK and CDR2 is SYGVNS in the germline V gene. The CDR3 coding sequence is TGTGCCAGCAGTTTGAGCACTGAAGCTTTCTTT. Its translation: CASSLSTEAFF.

The chain links TRBV30 to TRBJ2-7; 11 bases align to TRBD1. The CDR3 consists of 14 residues. With 0 bases clipped from V and 3 bases from J, the junction kept 1 base outside the gene matches. The germline CDR1 and CDR2 sequences are GTSNPN and SVGIG (reference sequence). The chain's CDR3 is CAWSVGTGGYEQYF. Written as DNA, the CDR3 is TGTGCCTGGAGTGTAGGGACAGGGGGCTACGAGCAGTACTTC.

The rearrangement links TRBV29-1 to TRBJ2-3, with 10 positions matching TRBD2. After removal of 6 bases from V and 11 bases from J, the junction contained 5 bases not matched to a gene. Germline CDR1 reads SQVTM; CDR2 reads ANQGSEA. This CDR3 contains 11 residues. CDR3 residues: CSVHLAGVQYF. The DNA of the CDR3 is TGCAGCGTCCACCTAGCGGGGGTGCAGTATTTT.

The rearrangement uses TRBV7-9 and TRBJ1-2; TRBD1 is a possible D gene (5 bases). CDR3 length equals 14 residues. V lost 0 bases to trimming and J lost 3 bases, with 8 bases between them. Looked up from germline, CDR1 is SEHNR and CDR2 is FQNEAQ (reference sequence). The CDR3, as DNA: TGTGCCAGCAGCTTAGCAGGGGCGGACTATGGCTACACCTTC. It specifies CASSLAGADYGYTF.

V and J are TRBV19 and TRBJ1-2; D gene ambiguous. The CDR3 consists of 11 residues. Trimming took 3 bases from V and 5 from J, leaving 4 bases between them. Looked up from germline, CDR1 is LNHDA and CDR2 is SQIVND (reference sequence). The CDR3 DNA reads TGTGCCAGTAGTATGGGATATGGCTACACCTTC. It codes for CASSMGYGYTF.

J is TRBJ1-4 and V is TRBV7-2, with D perhaps TRBD1 (6 bases). Trimming pared 2 bases from V and 6 bases from J, leaving 13 bases between. Germline CDR1 SGHTA, CDR2 FQGNSA. The CDR3 sequence is 15 residues long. Here the CDR3 reads CASSLRRGLDEKLFF. DNA of the CDR3: TGTGCCAGCAGCTTAAGAAGGGGGTTGGATGAAAAACTGTTTTTT. The full variable domain, rest sourced from reference TRBV7-2 and TRBJ1-4, is GAGVSQSPSNKVTEKGKDVELRCDPISGHTALYWYRQSLGQGLEFLIYFQGNSAPDKSGLPSDRFSAERTGGSVSTLTIQRTQQEDSAVYLCASSLRRGLDEKLFFGSGTQLSVL.